The sequence of this T cell receptor (beta chain) was determined in a study of shared clonotypes between healthy human individuals. Deep-level settings were used for running the assay. Several immunoSEQ 96-well plates shared each subset's DNA, each plate a replicate. Here immunoSEQ multiplex PCR was the method, and the copy in TCRdb shows in-frame clones only, minus some. The sample consists of 2,100,000 or so clones, nearly 97% of them appearing once. Germline V CDR1 and CDR2: LNHDA, SQIVND (reference sequence). This CDR3 comprises 16 residues. With 5 bases removed from V and 0 bases from J, the gap between germline ends came to 14 bases. The study, taken as a whole, reports: Naive subsets, compared against memory subsets, generally had larger estimated richness values. Clonotypes not shared had lower generation probabilities than those common to all four donors.

Note on this clone: Its antigen is currently unknown.

The sequence was obtained from a man younger than 35 in good health. The rearrangement joins TRBV19 to TRBJ2-1; D gene uncertain. Sequencing used naive CD4+ T cells sorted from blood. Subset defined: CD45RA+ positively selected. The CDR3 loop is CASSVWGSSSYNEQFF. DNA of the CDR3: TGTGCCAGTAGTGTCTGGGGATCCAGCTCCTACAATGAGCAGTTCTTC.